The clone carrying this T cell receptor beta chain was seen at least ten times. V gave up 5 bases and J gave up 4 bases, with 15 bases separating them. The CDR3 spans 15 residues. The germline gives CDR1 SGHAT, CDR2 FQNNGV. TCRdb reanalysed the 5' RACE reads using MiXCR and keeps one entry per CDR3 protein. Of tens of thousands of distinct CDR3 sequences detected, 3% to 4.5% appear once; the ten largest clones hold about 3%. The data were taken from a study of neurological immune-mediated disorders. The receptor was derived from a woman aged 25 to 39 with multiple sclerosis. Sequencing was performed on PBMCs. The V and J genes are TRBV11-2 and TRBJ2-1, with D tentatively TRBD1 or TRBD2 (5 bases each). This chain's CDR3 is CASSQRDGQYNEQFF. The CDR3 DNA reads TGTGCCAGCAGCCAACGGGACGGGCAATACAATGAGCAGTTCTTC. Full variable domain (remainder filled in from reference TRBV11-2 and TRBJ2-1): EAGVAQSPRYKIIEKRQSVAFWCNPISGHATLYWYQQILGQGPKLLIQFQNNGVVDDSQLPKDRFSAERLKGVDSTLKIQPAKLEDSAVYLCASSQRDGQYNEQFFGPGTRLTVL.